These 14 T cell receptor beta chains originate from one sample sequenced in a study of cytomegalovirus exposure and HLA in healthy donors (dated by TCRdb to about 2017). Library construction relied on the immunoSEQ multiplex PCR assay. A mixture of 60 forward primers for TCR Vbeta segments and 13 reverse primers for TCR Jbeta segments was used in the multiplex PCR. Entries here come from immuneACCESS through TCRdb and include only in-frame sequences with V and J called. Some clones fail to appear in such tables; in the studies checked, an unresolved V gene covers under half of the shortfall, and the cause of the remainder is unknown. Across this sample there are about 88,000 clones, with more than 60% seen only once. The biggest ten clones account for roughly 2.5% of the sample. Sequenced material: PBMCs. Receptors originate from a man aged 25-45 years in good health and CMV-seronegative.

The rearrangement uses TRBV12-5 and TRBJ2-3; D not certain. V was cut by 5 bases and J by 2 bases, with 17 bases left in between. This CDR3 has 16 amino acids. Germline lookup yields CDR1 LGHNT and CDR2 FRNRAP. This CDR3 reads CASGPPHLGFTDTQYF. The CDR3 coding sequence is TGTGCTAGTGGTCCCCCCCACCTAGGCTTCACAGATACGCAGTATTTT. The whole variable domain, filled in from reference TRBV12-5 and TRBJ2-3, reads DARVTQTPRHKVTEMGQEVTMRCQPILGHNTVFWYRQTMMQGLELLAYFRNRAPLDDSGMPKDRFSAEMPDATLATLKIQPSEPRDSAVYFCASGPPHLGFTDTQYFGPGTRLTVL.

The chain recombines TRBV6-5 with TRBJ2-1, with 8 bases matching TRBD1. Germline V gives CDR1 MNHEY, CDR2 SVGAGI. The CDR3 is 15 residues long. The trim removed 1 base at V and 5 bases at J, leaving 4 bases unmatched. The CDR3 nucleotides are TGTGCCAGCAGTTACTTTTCGGGACAGGACAATGAGCAGTTCTTC. This codes for CASSYFSGQDNEQFF.

V and J are TRBV5-6 and TRBJ2-3; a possible D gene is TRBD1 (5 bases). The CDR3 contains 12 residues. From germline, CDR1 is SGHDT and CDR2 YYEEEE. The V end was cut by 4 bases, the J end by 4 bases, with 7 bases between. CDR3 bases: TGTGCCAGCAGCCCAGGGTCAGATACGCAGTATTTT. It translates to CASSPGSDTQYF.

This clone was seen just once. V usage is TRBV5-1 and J usage is TRBJ2-1, with 12 bases fitting TRBD1. The junction had 5 bases not matched to a gene; V was cut back by 3 bases and J by 4 bases. The CDR3 has 16 amino acids. Per the germline V gene, CDR1 is SGHRS and CDR2 is YFSETQ. The CDR3 DNA reads TGCGCCAGCAGCTGGGGACAGGGGGCTAGGTACAATGAGCAGTTCTTC. Translating gives CASSWGQGARYNEQFF.

J is TRBJ2-2 and V is TRBV6-1; weak D call: TRBD2 (5 bases). The CDR3 covers 15 residues. The germline V and J ends were trimmed by 8 bases and 6 bases, with 19 bases remaining between them. The germline CDR1 and CDR2 sequences are MNHNS and SASEGT. Written as DNA, the CDR3 is TGTGCCAGCGCCCTGACTAATTTCGCCCCCGGGGAGCTGTTTTTT. It encodes CASALTNFAPGELFF.

V gene TRBV10-3 combines with J gene TRBJ1-1; D is uncertain. The CDR3 spans 13 residues. The germline V gene encodes CDR1 ENHRY and CDR2 SYGVKD. Trimming removed 7 bases at V and 0 bases at J, with 9 bases between. CDR3 amino acids: CAITVGMNTEAFF. DNA of the CDR3: TGTGCCATCACGGTCGGGATGAACACTGAAGCTTTCTTT.

V gene TRBV19 combines with J gene TRBJ2-1; TRBD1 might be the D (6 bases). This CDR3 is 13 amino acids long. Germline V gives CDR1 LNHDA, CDR2 SQIVND (reference sequence). V shed 8 bases and J shed 5 bases, with 13 bases lying between them. CDR3: CASLNRVHNEQFF. In DNA form, the CDR3 reads TGTGCCAGTCTGAACAGGGTCCACAATGAGCAGTTCTTC.

The chain combines TRBV14 with TRBJ1-1; D call uncertain. Germline V gives CDR1 SGHDN, CDR2 FVKESK. V was trimmed by 0 bases and J by 1 base, leaving 12 bases between them. This CDR3 has 16 amino acids. CDR3 sequence reads: CASSQDPGTRNTEAFF. The CDR3 DNA follows: TGTGCCAGCAGCCAAGACCCGGGTACCCGGAACACTGAAGCTTTCTTT.

The chain is built from TRBV12-5 and TRBJ1-4; TRBD1 might be the D (5 bases). From germline, CDR1 is LGHNT and CDR2 FRNRAP. CDR3 length equals 16 residues. Trimming left V 3 bases short and J 0 bases short, with 11 bases between. This chain's CDR3 is CASGFVGGATNEKLFF. CDR3 DNA sequence: TGTGCTAGTGGTTTTGTCGGGGGTGCAACTAATGAAAAACTGTTTTTT. Complete variable domain (other parts from reference TRBV12-5 and TRBJ1-4): DARVTQTPRHKVTEMGQEVTMRCQPILGHNTVFWYRQTMMQGLELLAYFRNRAPLDDSGMPKDRFSAEMPDATLATLKIQPSEPRDSAVYFCASGFVGGATNEKLFFGSGTQLSVL.

This clone was seen only a few times. The rearrangement joins TRBV5-1 to TRBJ2-7; the D gene is possibly TRBD1 (6 bases). Trimming shortened V by 1 base and J by 5 bases, and 16 bases separated the two germline ends. In germline, CDR1 is SGHRS, CDR2 YFSETQ. CDR3 length equals 15 residues. The CDR3, as DNA: TGCGCCAGCAGCTTGATGACGACAGGAGTAAACGAGCAGTACTTC. Amino acids: CASSLMTTGVNEQYF. Supplemented by reference TRBV5-1 and TRBJ2-7, the full variable domain reads KAGVTQTPRYLIKTRGQQVTLSCSPISGHRSVSWYQQTPGQGLQFLFEYFSETQRNKGNFPGRFSGRQFSNSRSEMNVSTLELGDSALYLCASSLMTTGVNEQYFGPGTRLTVT.

This chain links TRBV29-1 with TRBJ2-7; perhaps TRBD1 as D (5 bases). The CDR3 sequence is 13 residues long. V was clipped by 5 bases and J by 6 bases, with 17 bases between them. Looked up from germline, CDR1 is SQVTM and CDR2 is ANQGSEA. In DNA form, the CDR3 reads TGCAGCGTTCAGGGTCTCAGGAGTGGCGAGCAGTACTTC. It yields the protein CSVQGLRSGEQYF.

The V gene is TRBV6-1, the J gene TRBJ1-2, with 9 bases that match TRBD1. The CDR3 is 12 residues long. V lost 4 bases and J lost 14; bases outside the gene matches: 8. Looked up from germline, CDR1 is MNHNS and CDR2 is SASEGT. CDR3 protein: CASSASQGAKTF. The CDR3 DNA follows: TGTGCCAGCAGTGCCTCACAGGGGGCGAAGACCTTC.

V gene TRBV2 combines with J gene TRBJ2-7, with D perhaps TRBD1 (6 bases). Germline lookup yields CDR1 SNHLY and CDR2 FYNNEI. There are 13 residues in the CDR3. The germline V and J ends were trimmed by 1 base and 7 bases, with 11 bases remaining between them. Here the CDR3 DNA reads TGTGCCAGCAGTGAAGTGGGGCAGGGGGAGCAGTACTTC. Translating it yields CASSEVGQGEQYF.

V gene TRBV15 combines with J gene TRBJ2-7; 10 bases agree with TRBD1. The CDR3 extends over 18 amino acids. V lost 0 bases and J lost 1; bases outside the gene matches: 9. The germline CDR1 and CDR2 sequences are LNHNV and YYDKDF (reference sequence). For the CDR3, the DNA is TGTGCCACCAGCAGAGATCCCCCCGGACAGGGGGATTCCTACGAGCAGTACTTC. Amino acids: CATSRDPPGQGDSYEQYF.